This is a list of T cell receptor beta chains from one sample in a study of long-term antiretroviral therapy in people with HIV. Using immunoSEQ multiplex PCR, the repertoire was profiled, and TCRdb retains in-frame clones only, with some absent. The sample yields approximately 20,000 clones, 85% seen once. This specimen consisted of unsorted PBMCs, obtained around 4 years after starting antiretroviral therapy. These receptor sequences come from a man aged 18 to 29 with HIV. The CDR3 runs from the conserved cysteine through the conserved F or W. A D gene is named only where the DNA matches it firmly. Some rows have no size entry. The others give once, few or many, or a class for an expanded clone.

CASSLALAGGWDTQYF	TGTGCCAGCAGCTTAGCCCTAGCGGGGGGTTGGGATACGCAGTATTTT	NA	TRBD2	TRBJ2-3	TRBV7-6
CASGTGDPPLHF	TGTGCCAGCGGGACAGGGGATCCACCCCTCCACTTT	NA	TRBD1	TRBJ1-6	TRBV28
CASSLGTSGVVPGGEQFF	TGTGCCAGCAGCCTTGGGACTAGCGGGGTGGTACCAGGGGGTGAGCAGTTCTTC	NA	TRBD2	TRBJ2-1	TRBV5-6
CASSQGDTEAFF	TGTGCCAGCAGCCAAGGGGACACTGAAGCTTTCTTT	once	NA	TRBJ1-1	TRBV11-3
CASSPGLLNTEAFF	TGTGCCAGCTCACCAGGACTCTTGAACACTGAAGCTTTCTTT	NA	NA	TRBJ1-1	TRBV18
CASSLDGSLRGYTF	TGTGCCAGCAGCTTAGACGGATCCCTCAGAGGCTACACCTTC	NA	NA	TRBJ1-2	TRBV7-9
CASSEGGGSYNEQFF	TGTGCCAGCAGTGAAGGCGGGGGCTCCTACAATGAGCAGTTCTTC	NA	TRBD2	TRBJ2-1	TRBV6-1
CASSQDPQTGTDTQYF	TGCGCCAGCAGCCAAGATCCACAAACAGGCACAGATACGCAGTATTTT	NA	NA	TRBJ2-3	TRBV4-1
CASSLDTQTGELFF	TGTGCCAGCAGCCTTGACACTCAAACCGGGGAGCTGTTTTTT	NA	NA	TRBJ2-2	TRBV14
CASTRGYGYTF	TGCGCCAGCACAAGGGGGTATGGCTACACCTTC	NA	NA	TRBJ1-2	TRBV5-1
CASFQVLSTEAFF	TGTGCCAGCTTTCAGGTTTTGAGCACTGAAGCTTTCTTT	NA	NA	TRBJ1-1	TRBV6-6
CASSYPTGGYQPQHF	TGTGCCAGCAGTTACCCCACAGGGGGATATCAGCCCCAGCATTTT	once	TRBD1	TRBJ1-5	TRBV28
CASSERNLNQPQHF	TGCGCCAGCAGTGAGCGAAACCTCAATCAGCCCCAGCATTTT	NA	NA	TRBJ1-5	TRBV10-2
CASTRGENIQYF	TGTGCCAGCACAAGAGGCGAAAACATTCAGTACTTC	NA	NA	TRBJ2-4	TRBV25-1
CASSDLRGTEAFF	TGCGCCAGCAGTGACCTTAGGGGGACTGAAGCTTTCTTT	NA	NA	TRBJ1-1	TRBV10-1
CASSPGTLNYGYTF	TGCGCCAGCAGCCCTGGGACTCTGAACTATGGCTACACCTTC	NA	NA	TRBJ1-2	TRBV5-1
CATLWGSNTGELFF	TGTGCCACCCTATGGGGCTCGAACACCGGGGAGCTGTTTTTT	once	NA	TRBJ2-2	TRBV6-6
CASSLGDANEKLFF	TGCGCCAGCAGCCTAGGGGATGCTAATGAAAAACTGTTTTTT	NA	NA	TRBJ1-4	TRBV5-1
CASSPRLGLAESSYEQYF	TGTGCCAGCAGCCCACGGTTGGGCCTAGCGGAGAGCTCCTACGAGCAGTACTTC	NA	TRBD2	TRBJ2-7	TRBV9
CASSPRSARGISGELFF	TGTGCCAGCTCACCGAGGTCGGCCAGGGGGATTTCGGGGGAGCTGTTTTTT	NA	TRBD1	TRBJ2-2	TRBV18
CASSLYAGPSAGTGNTIYF	TGTGCCAGCAGTTTATACGCCGGCCCTTCGGCAGGGACTGGAAACACCATATATTTT	NA	NA	TRBJ1-3	TRBV28
CASSTRGPGIEYGYTF	TGTGCCAGCAGCACTAGGGGACCGGGGATAGAGTATGGCTACACCTTC	few	NA	TRBJ1-2	TRBV7-2
CTSSQDRQSGERRDEQFF	TGCACCAGCAGCCAAGATCGGCAAAGCGGGGAGAGACGGGATGAGCAGTTCTTC	NA	NA	TRBJ2-1	TRBV1
CASSKTGVVGEAFF	TGTGCCAGCAGTAAAACCGGGGTAGTCGGTGAAGCTTTCTTT	once	NA	TRBJ1-1	TRBV6-5
CASTRLAGADTDTQYF	TGTGCCAGCACCCGGCTAGCGGGGGCCGACACAGATACGCAGTATTTT	NA	TRBD2	TRBJ2-3	TRBV28
CASSGGRSRRTTESETQYF	TGTGCCAGCAGTGGGGGGAGGTCCCGACGGACCACCGAATCGGAGACCCAGTACTTC	once	NA	TRBJ2-5	TRBV2
CASNMTGSYVSNQPQHF	TGCGCCAGCAATATGACAGGGAGTTATGTTAGCAATCAGCCCCAGCATTTT	NA	TRBD1	TRBJ1-5	TRBV23-1
CASSYSGAGNTIYF	TGTGCCAGCAGTTACTCCGGGGCTGGAAACACCATATATTTT	NA	NA	TRBJ1-3	TRBV6-5
CASSPPVGLNTEAFF	TGTGCCAGCAGCCCCCCCGTGGGGTTGAACACTGAAGCTTTCTTT	once	NA	TRBJ1-1	TRBV7-8
CASSPRGVSYNEQFF	TGTGCCAGTAGTCCGCGGGGGGTGTCATACAATGAGCAGTTCTTC	large	TRBD2	TRBJ2-1	TRBV19
CATGPLDGRMNTEAFF	TGCGCCACCGGACCTCTCGACGGTAGGATGAACACTGAAGCTTTCTTT	once	NA	TRBJ1-1	TRBV10-2
CASTLGTANSGNTIYF	TGTGCCAGCACCCTCGGGACAGCCAACTCTGGAAACACCATATATTTT	NA	TRBD1	TRBJ1-3	TRBV6-6
CASSEGTDEKLFF	TGTGCCAGCAGTGAAGGGACAGATGAAAAACTGTTTTTT	NA	NA	TRBJ1-4	TRBV6-1
CASSWGPNEQYF	TGTGCCAGCAGCTGGGGCCCCAACGAGCAGTACTTC	NA	NA	TRBJ2-7	TRBV5-6
CASSSSPQPHTDTQYF	TGTGCCAGCAGCTCTAGCCCGCAGCCCCACACAGATACGCAGTATTTT	NA	NA	TRBJ2-3	TRBV9
CASSYRVGYEQYF	TGTGCCAGCAGTTACAGGGTAGGGTACGAGCAGTACTTC	NA	NA	TRBJ2-7	TRBV7-9
CASSLRGAGANYGYTF	TGCGCCAGCAGCTTGAGAGGGGCTGGGGCTAACTATGGCTACACCTTC	NA	NA	TRBJ1-2	TRBV5-1
CATSRDIGVWNEKLFF	TGTGCCACCAGCAGAGATATCGGGGTGTGGAATGAAAAACTGTTTTTT	NA	NA	TRBJ1-4	TRBV15
CASIEWLGFTDTQYF	TGTGCCAGCATCGAATGGTTAGGATTTACAGATACGCAGTATTTT	NA	NA	TRBJ2-3	TRBV7-3
CATSRDSVQTQSSYNEQFF	TGTGCCACCAGCAGAGATTCGGTGCAGACACAAAGCTCCTACAATGAGCAGTTCTTC	once	NA	TRBJ2-1	TRBV15
CASSYSTLTYEQYF	TGTGCCAGCAGTTACTCGACGCTCACGTACGAGCAGTACTTC	NA	NA	TRBJ2-7	TRBV6-5
CASSIDLEGETGGNQPQHF	TGTGCCAGTAGTATAGATCTTGAAGGGGAGACGGGTGGCAATCAGCCCCAGCATTTT	NA	NA	TRBJ1-5	TRBV19
CASSIGGLSSYEQYF	TGTGCCAGTAGTATTGGGGGCCTTAGCTCCTACGAGCAGTACTTC	once	NA	TRBJ2-7	TRBV19
CASSEFLAGGPDTQYF	TGTGCCAGCAGTGAATTTTTAGCGGGGGGGCCAGATACGCAGTATTTT	few	TRBD2	TRBJ2-3	TRBV6-1
CAWTGGVEQYF	TGTGCCTGGACAGGGGGCGTCGAGCAGTACTTC	NA	TRBD1	TRBJ2-7	TRBV30
CASSLDLAGGQDTQYF	TGTGCCAGCAGCTTAGATTTAGCGGGGGGGCAGGATACGCAGTATTTT	NA	TRBD2	TRBJ2-3	TRBV7-2
CATLTEPNSPLHF	TGTGCCACTTTGACGGAGCCTAATTCACCCCTCCACTTT	NA	NA	TRBJ1-6	TRBV10-3
CASSFWDKSNQPQHF	TGTGCCAGCAGCTTCTGGGACAAAAGCAATCAGCCCCAGCATTTT	once	NA	TRBJ1-5	TRBV7-8
CASSSGHFATNEKLFF	TGCGCCAGCAGCAGCGGACACTTTGCAACTAATGAAAAACTGTTTTTT	NA	NA	TRBJ1-4	TRBV5-1
CASSPRDTSGNTIYF	TGTGCCAGCAGTCCCAGGGACACCTCTGGAAACACCATATATTTT	NA	NA	TRBJ1-3	TRBV6-5
CASSLGLEGNEQFF	TGTGCCAGCAGCTTGGGACTAGAGGGCAATGAGCAGTTCTTC	NA	TRBD2	TRBJ2-1	TRBV7-3